The 5 T cell receptor beta chains below all came from one sample that was sequenced in a study of post-analysis software for immune sequencing data. Each TCR beta cDNA library carried unique molecular identifiers. TCRdb re-called the PCR reads with MiXCR, one entry per CDR3 protein. Among hundreds of thousands of distinct CDR3 sequences listed, roughly 40% were seen once. Study-wide points: TRBV5-6, TRBV5-1 and TRBV20-1 were among several TRBV segments more frequent in patients than controls.

No antigen is known for these receptors. The sequenced sample was blood. These receptors all stem from a girl between 10 and 17 years old with multiple sclerosis.

This sequence joins TRBV5-1 and TRBJ2-1; TRBD2 agrees at 7 bases. Germline V gene sequence: CDR1 SGHRS, CDR2 YFSETQ. V was pared by 3 bases and J by 6 bases, with 6 bases of the junction left unmatched. There are 14 residues in the CDR3. CDR3 DNA: TGCGCCAGCAGCTCCGGGACTACCTTCAATGAGCAGTTCTTC. This sequence encodes CASSSGTTFNEQFF.

This clonotype came up a few times. The chain is built from TRBV5-1 and TRBJ2-7, with 14 bases fitting TRBD2. Germline V gene sequence: CDR1 SGHRS, CDR2 YFSETQ. This CDR3 is built from 16 residues. V lost 5 bases to trimming and J lost 2 bases; unmatched junction nucleotides: 6. The CDR3 DNA is TGCGCCAGCAGGGTAGGGACTAGCGGGAGTCCCTACGAGCAGTACTTC. It yields the protein CASRVGTSGSPYEQYF.

This rearrangement joins TRBV4-1 to TRBJ1-2, with D unresolved. Trimming shortened V by 4 bases and J by 0 bases, and 15 bases separated the two germline ends. Germline assignment: CDR1 MGHRA and CDR2 YSYEKL. The CDR3 length is 16 residues. CDR3 loop: CASSRPGRRANYGYTF. The CDR3 DNA reads as TGCGCCAGCAGCCGCCCAGGACGGAGAGCTAACTATGGCTACACCTTC.

The rearrangement joins TRBV7-2 to TRBJ1-1; TRBD1 might be the D (6 bases). This CDR3 has 13 amino acids. Germline CDR1 SGHTA, CDR2 FQGNSA. V gave up 1 base and J gave up 7 bases, with 10 bases separating them. CDR3 region: CASSLGTAGEAFF. The DNA for the CDR3 is TGTGCCAGCAGCTTAGGGACAGCAGGTGAAGCTTTCTTT.

J is TRBJ1-1 and V is TRBV5-1; D gene uncertain. This CDR3 is built from 15 residues. Germline V CDR1 and CDR2: SGHRS, YFSETQ. Trimming cost V 5 bases and J 3 bases, with 17 bases left between them. CDR3 residues: CASSNPEEWYTEAFF. The CDR3, as DNA: TGCGCCAGCAGTAATCCTGAAGAGTGGTACACTGAAGCTTTCTTT.